This T cell receptor (beta chain) was obtained from a study of metastatic and nonmetastatic thyroid tumors. Study in general: Repertoires from blood and tumor or nodule tissue of malignant and benign thyroid patients were compared. The study, taken as a whole, reports: Benign nodules reportedly had significantly lower TCR beta diversity than malignant thyroid tumors in blood and tumor.

This clone appeared many times. No antigen is known for it. V was cut by 11 bases and J by 0 bases, with 17 bases left in between. There are 15 residues in the CDR3. Germline V CDR1 and CDR2: ENHRY, SYGVKD. Each patient went into thyroid surgery without having received any treatment. TCRdb re-called clones via MiXCR from the PCR reads. This table holds some 10,000 clones, approximately 11% found once. The sample comprised tumor tissue. V gene TRBV10-3 combines with J gene TRBJ1-5; D remains ambiguous. This receptor was taken from a female donor with papillary thyroid cancer or a benign thyroid nodule (not recorded which). Some clones in this sample may be carry-over from other donors' samples. The CDR3 here is CAVSEGTYSNQPQHF. Written as DNA, the CDR3 is TGTGCCGTGTCAGAGGGAACATATAGCAATCAGCCCCAGCATTTT.